This entry lists 13 T cell receptor beta chains sequenced from one sample in a study of CD4+ T cells in melanoma (dated 2022 in TCRdb). Library preparation used the immunoSEQ multiplex PCR assay. As stored in TCRdb, this immuneACCESS dataset retains in-frame rearrangements with V and J assigned. A fraction of the clones does not appear; measured against another copy, unresolved V genes explain less than half of the discrepancy, and the remainder lacks a known reason. The sample records 13,000 or so clones, about 74% of which are singletons. The ten largest account for 15% to 20% of the sample. Material for sequencing was cells from a culture (not recorded whether cultured in vitro). The receptor source for this set is a human donor with melanoma.

The chain couples TRBV5-3 to TRBJ1-1; D ambiguous. TRBV5-3 is labeled an ORF, and its function is uncertain. Trimming removed 5 bases from V and 1 base from J, with 9 bases in between. The CDR3 has 13 amino acids. The CDR3 DNA sequence: TGTGCCAGAAGGGCCACATCGAACACTGAAGCTTTCTTT. It specifies CARRATSNTEAFF.

The chain carries TRBV6-1 and TRBJ2-7; 9 nucleotides match TRBD1. This CDR3 has 15 residues. Trimming at V came to 8 bases and at J to 4 bases, leaving 12 bases not matched to a gene. The germline gives CDR1 MNHNS, CDR2 SASEGT. CDR3 in amino acids: CASGELGTGWYEQYF. The CDR3 coding sequence is TGTGCCAGCGGGGAGCTGGGGACAGGGTGGTACGAGCAGTACTTC.

As for this clone: This sample includes further DNA sequences coding for the same CDR3. The chain has TRBV7-9 and TRBJ1-1; a possible D gene is TRBD1 (6 bases). The V end was cut by 4 bases, the J end by 5 bases, with 11 bases between. The CDR3 has 13 amino acids. The germline V gene encodes CDR1 SEHNR and CDR2 FQNEAQ (reference sequence). CDR3 nucleotides: TGTGCCAGCAGCTCACAGGGTGGGACTGAAGCTTTCTTT. Translation gives CASSSQGGTEAFF.

The J gene is TRBJ2-7, the V gene TRBV15; 7 positions agree with TRBD1. This CDR3 has 15 residues. Germline CDR1 LNHNV, CDR2 YYDKDF (reference sequence). The ends lost 3 bases at V and 3 bases at J; junction bases unmatched: 8. CDR3 DNA: TGTGCCACCAGCAGGGGGGACAGCCTGATCTACGAGCAGTACTTC. It specifies CATSRGDSLIYEQYF.

The V and J genes are TRBV6-1 and TRBJ1-1, with D hard to call. V dropped 1 base and J dropped 5 bases, with 5 bases sitting between them. The CDR3 contains 12 residues. The germline V gene encodes CDR1 MNHNS and CDR2 SASEGT. The CDR3 coding sequence is TGTGCCAGCAGTGAAGGAGGGACTGAAGCTTTCTTT. This gives the protein CASSEGGTEAFF.

The V gene is TRBV6-1, the J gene TRBJ1-5; no clear D. CDR1 MNHNS and CDR2 SASEGT come from the germline V gene. This CDR3 is built from 15 residues. The germline V and J ends were trimmed by 4 bases and 0 bases, with 10 bases remaining between them. This CDR3 is CASSVGIYSNQPQHF. The CDR3 coding sequence is TGTGCCAGCAGTGTGGGTATCTATAGCAATCAGCCCCAGCATTTT.

V is TRBV30 and J is TRBJ2-4; no firm D call. Germline V gene sequence: CDR1 GTSNPN, CDR2 SVGIG (reference sequence). The V end lost 2 bases, the J end lost 1 base, and 12 bases lay between the germline ends. The CDR3 has 15 residues. In nucleotides, the CDR3 is TGTGCCTGGAGTAAAAGGGATTTGGCCAAAAACATTCAGTACTTC. Translation: CAWSKRDLAKNIQYF.

The chain employs TRBV19 and TRBJ1-2; D is undetermined. Deletions cut 3 bases from V and 7 bases from J, with 15 bases between. The CDR3 covers 14 residues. Germline-derived CDR1 and CDR2 are LNHDA and SQIVND (reference sequence). Here the CDR3 DNA reads TGTGCCAGTAGTATGCCCCTCACCGGCTCTGGCTACACCTTC. Its protein is CASSMPLTGSGYTF.

The chain couples TRBV18 to TRBJ2-7, with TRBD1 matching 7 bases. This CDR3 comprises 14 residues. V lost 3 bases and J lost 2; bases outside the gene matches: 4. The germline V gene encodes CDR1 KGHSH and CDR2 LQKENI. The CDR3 DNA reads as TGTGCCAGCTCACCCCGACAGGGTACCTACGAGCAGTACTTC. It specifies CASSPRQGTYEQYF.

V gene TRBV16 combines with J gene TRBJ1-2, with D perhaps matching TRBD1 (6 bases). The CDR3 consists of 13 residues. The germline gives CDR1 KGHSY, CDR2 FQNENV. Trimming left V 2 bases short and J 2 bases short, with 6 bases between. The CDR3 spells CASSQGTNYGYTF. The CDR3 DNA follows: TGTGCCAGCAGCCAAGGGACAAACTATGGCTACACCTTC.

The chain joins TRBV27 to TRBJ1-1; the match to TRBD1 covers 7 bases. Germline V lookup: CDR1 MNHEY, CDR2 SMNVEV (reference sequence). This CDR3 is 15 amino acids long. Trimming took 4 bases from V and 0 from J; bases not matched to a gene: 5. CDR3 sequence reads: CASSSRTGMNTEAFF. Here the CDR3 DNA reads TGTGCCAGCAGTTCAAGGACAGGTATGAACACTGAAGCTTTCTTT.

The V and J genes are TRBV11-1 and TRBJ1-4; no definite D call. The CDR3 length is 14 residues. Trimming shortened V by 4 bases and J by 8 bases, and 14 bases separated the two germline ends. The germline V gene encodes CDR1 SGHAT and CDR2 FQDESV (reference sequence). CDR3 in amino acids: CASSSDGFEEKLFF. DNA for the CDR3: TGTGCCAGCAGCTCGGACGGCTTTGAGGAAAAACTGTTTTTT.

The chain uses TRBV30 and TRBJ1-2, with a tentative D call TRBD1 (6 bases). Germline CDR1 and CDR2: GTSNPN and SVGIG (reference sequence). The length of the CDR3 is 14 residues. V was pared by 3 bases and J by 7 bases, with 18 bases between. CDR3 coding DNA: TGTGCCTGGAGGACCAGCGGGGGGCTGGGTGGCTACACCTTC. Its protein is CAWRTSGGLGGYTF.